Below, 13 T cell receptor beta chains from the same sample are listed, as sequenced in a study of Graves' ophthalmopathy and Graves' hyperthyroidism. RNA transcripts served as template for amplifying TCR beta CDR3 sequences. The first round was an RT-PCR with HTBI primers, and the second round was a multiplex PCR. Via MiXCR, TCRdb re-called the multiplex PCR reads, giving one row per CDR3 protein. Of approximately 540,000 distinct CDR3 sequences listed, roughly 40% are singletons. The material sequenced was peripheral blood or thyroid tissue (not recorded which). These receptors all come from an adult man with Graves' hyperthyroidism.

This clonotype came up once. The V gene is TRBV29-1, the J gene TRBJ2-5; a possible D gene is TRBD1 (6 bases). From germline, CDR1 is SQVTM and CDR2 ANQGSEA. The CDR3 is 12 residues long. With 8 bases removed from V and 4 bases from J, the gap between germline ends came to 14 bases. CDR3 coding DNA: TGCAGCAGTGAGTCCAGGGGAGAGACCCAGTACTTC. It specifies CSSESRGETQYF. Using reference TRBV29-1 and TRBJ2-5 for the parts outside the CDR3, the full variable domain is SAVISQKPSRDICQRGTSLTIQCQVDSQVTMMFWYRQQPGQSLTLIATANQGSEATYESGFVIDKFPISRPNLTFSTLTVSNMSPEDSSIYLCSSESRGETQYFGPGTRLLVL.

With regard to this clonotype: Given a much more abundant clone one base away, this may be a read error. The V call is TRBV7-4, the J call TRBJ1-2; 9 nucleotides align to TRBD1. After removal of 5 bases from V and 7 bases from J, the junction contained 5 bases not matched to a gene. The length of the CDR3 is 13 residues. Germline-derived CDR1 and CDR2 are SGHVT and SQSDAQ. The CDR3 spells CASSRQGGCGYTF. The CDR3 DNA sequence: TGTGCCAGCAGCCGACAGGGGGGGTGTGGCTACACCTTC.

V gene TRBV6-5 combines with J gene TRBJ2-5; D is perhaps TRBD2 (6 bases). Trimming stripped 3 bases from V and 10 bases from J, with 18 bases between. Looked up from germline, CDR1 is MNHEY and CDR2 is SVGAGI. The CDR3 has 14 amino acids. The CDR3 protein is CASSYRQAGGDQYF. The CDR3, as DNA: TGTGCCAGCAGTTATCGGCAAGCGGGTGGGGACCAGTACTTC.

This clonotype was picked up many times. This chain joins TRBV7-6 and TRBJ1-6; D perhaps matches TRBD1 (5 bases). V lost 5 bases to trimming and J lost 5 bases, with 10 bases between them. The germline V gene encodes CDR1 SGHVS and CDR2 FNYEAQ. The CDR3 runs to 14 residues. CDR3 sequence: CASSRRDDNSPLHF. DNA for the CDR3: TGTGCCAGCAGCCGCAGGGACGATAATTCACCCCTCCACTTT.

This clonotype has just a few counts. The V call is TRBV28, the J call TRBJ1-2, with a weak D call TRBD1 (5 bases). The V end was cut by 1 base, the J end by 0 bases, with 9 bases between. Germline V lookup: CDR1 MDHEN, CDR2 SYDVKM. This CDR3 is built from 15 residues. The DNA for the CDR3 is TGTGCCAGCAGTTTATCGGGGCCAACTAACTATGGCTACACCTTC. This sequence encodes CASSLSGPTNYGYTF.

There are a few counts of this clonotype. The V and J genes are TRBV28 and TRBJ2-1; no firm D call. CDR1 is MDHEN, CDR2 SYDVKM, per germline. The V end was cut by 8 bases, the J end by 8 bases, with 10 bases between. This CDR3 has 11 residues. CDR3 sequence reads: CASGPAHEQFF. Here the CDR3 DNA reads TGTGCCAGCGGCCCCGCCCATGAGCAGTTCTTC.

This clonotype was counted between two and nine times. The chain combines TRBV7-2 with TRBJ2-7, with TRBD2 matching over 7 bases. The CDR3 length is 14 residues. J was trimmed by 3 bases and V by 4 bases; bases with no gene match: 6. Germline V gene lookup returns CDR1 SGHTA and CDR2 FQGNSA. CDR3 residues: CASSWGGGSYEQYF. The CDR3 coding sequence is TGTGCCAGCAGCTGGGGGGGGGGGAGCTACGAGCAGTACTTC.

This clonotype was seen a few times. The CDR3 DNA reads as TGTGCCATCAGTGAGTTGACTAGCTCGGAGCAGTTCTTC. Translated, it gives CAISELTSSEQFF. This sequence joins TRBV10-3 and TRBJ2-5, with TRBD2 matching over 7 bases. Gene TRBJ2-1 matches the end of the DNA better, so the J call may be wrong. Germline CDR1 ENHRY, CDR2 SYGVKD. The CDR3 runs 13 residues.

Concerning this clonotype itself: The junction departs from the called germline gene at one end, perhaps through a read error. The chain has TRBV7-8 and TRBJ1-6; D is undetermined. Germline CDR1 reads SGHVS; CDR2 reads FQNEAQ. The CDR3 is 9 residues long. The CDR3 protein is CASSLPPHF. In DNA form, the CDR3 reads TGTGCCAGCAGCTTACCCCCCCACTTT.

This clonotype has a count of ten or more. The CDR3 DNA is TGCGCCAGCAGCGTACAGGGGAATATCCAGCCCCAGCATTTT. This encodes CASSVQGNIQPQHF. This chain connects TRBV10-2 to TRBJ1-5, with 7 bases lining up with TRBD1. Unmatched junction bases numbered 9, after V lost 6 bases and J lost 7 bases. The CDR3 is made up of 14 amino acids. In germline, CDR1 is WSHSY, CDR2 SAAADI.

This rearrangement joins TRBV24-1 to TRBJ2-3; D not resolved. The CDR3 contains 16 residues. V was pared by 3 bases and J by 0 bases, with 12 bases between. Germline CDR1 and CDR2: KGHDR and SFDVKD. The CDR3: CATSDGPFSSTDTQYF. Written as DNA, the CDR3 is TGTGCCACCAGTGATGGTCCCTTTTCTAGCACAGATACGCAGTATTTT.

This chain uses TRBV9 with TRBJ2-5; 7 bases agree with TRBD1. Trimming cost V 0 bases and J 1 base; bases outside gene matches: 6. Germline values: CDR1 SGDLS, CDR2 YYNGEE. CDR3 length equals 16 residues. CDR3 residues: CASSVDGTVPQETQYF. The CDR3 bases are TGTGCCAGCAGCGTAGACGGGACAGTCCCCCAAGAGACCCAGTACTTC.

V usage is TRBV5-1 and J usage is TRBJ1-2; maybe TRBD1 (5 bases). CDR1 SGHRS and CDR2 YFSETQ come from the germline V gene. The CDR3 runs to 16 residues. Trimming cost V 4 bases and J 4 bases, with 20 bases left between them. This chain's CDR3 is CASSGGTSDGLYGYTF. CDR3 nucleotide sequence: TGCGCCAGCAGCGGGGGGACCTCGGACGGACTCTATGGCTACACCTTC.